This T cell receptor (beta chain) comes out of a study of CD8+ T cells in alopecia areata. Study-wide results and caveats: Affected lesional scalp, above all in alopecia totalis/universalis, was more clonal than normal scalp.

The CDR3 extends over 14 amino acids. The germline gives CDR1 SGHRS, CDR2 YFSETQ. V gave up 3 bases and J gave up 1 base, with 7 bases separating them. Of note for this clone: Its antigen is unknown.

In each case, RNA was isolated and then reverse transcribed into cDNA as the sequencing template. Libraries were prepared by immunoSEQ multiplex PCR; TCRdb keeps only in-frame clonotypes and omits some of them. The repertoire holds about 140,000 clones, 45% to 60% seen once, with about 4.9% in the top ten. The rearrangement joins TRBV5-1 to TRBJ2-2; D remains ambiguous. This receptor was obtained from a human donor in good health. The specimen sequenced was CD4+ T cells sorted from blood. CDR3 loop: CASSWFENTGELFF. The DNA of the CDR3 is TGCGCCAGCAGCTGGTTTGAGAACACCGGGGAGCTGTTTTTT. Together with reference TRBV5-1 and TRBJ2-2, the CDR3 gives the full variable domain: KAGVTQTPRYLIKTRGQQVTLSCSPISGHRSVSWYQQTPGQGLQFLFEYFSETQRNKGNFPGRFSGRQFSNSRSEMNVSTLELGDSALYLCASSWFENTGELFFGEGSRLTVL.